The clone carrying this T cell receptor beta chain was detected ten times or more. Antigen specificity is unknown. These data belong to a study of T cells after yellow fever vaccination. On the study more broadly: Any fraction with a low cell number was prepared using SMART-Seq v4 Ultra Low Input. Points from the study as a whole: The booster response re-showed most primary clones: around 95% CD4, over 80% CD8. Though weaker, the secondary response peaked faster, on day 5 versus 15.

TCRdb independently ran MiXCR on the 5' RACE reads; one entry per CDR3 protein. The table has around 260,000 distinct CDR3 sequences, roughly 5.6% seen once. The germline CDR1 and CDR2 sequences are SGHTA and FQGNSA. The CDR3 totals 14 residues. J was trimmed by 5 bases and V by 5 bases; bases with no gene match: 5. The sequencing here drew on CD4+ T cells sorted from PBMCs, taken on the day of the yellow fever booster vaccination. The chain recombines TRBV7-2 with TRBJ2-5; 10 bases are shared with TRBD2. This receptor was identified in a man aged 18 to 29 who received the YFV17D yellow fever vaccine. The CDR3 sequence is CASSTGLAAETQYF. For the CDR3, the DNA is TGTGCCAGCAGCACCGGACTAGCGGCGGAGACCCAGTACTTC. The full variable domain, in which reference TRBV7-2 and TRBJ2-5 provide the parts outside the CDR3, is GAGVSQSPSNKVTEKGKDVELRCDPISGHTALYWYRQSLGQGLEFLIYFQGNSAPDKSGLPSDRFSAERTGGSVSTLTIQRTQQEDSAVYLCASSTGLAAETQYFGPGTRLLVL.